The 31 T cell receptor beta chains below were found in one sample sequenced in a study of spatial heterogeneity in lung cancer. Study results and caveats: Counts of expanded intratumoral alpha and beta TCRs tracked tumor mutation counts.

Time point reported: sample taken at primary tumor resection. Antigens of these TCRs are unknown. One entry per CDR3 protein, called by TCRdb with MiXCR from the 5' RACE reads. This table has approximately 15,000 distinct CDR3 sequences, 6.2% appearing once. The sequenced sample was lung tumor tissue, obtained at surgery. These receptor sequences come from a male donor with early-stage non-small cell lung cancer.

This clonotype was picked up many times. As an off-target read in a library built for alpha chains, this beta chain has a frequency of little significance. V usage is TRBV6-1 and J usage is TRBJ2-1; TRBD2 matches 13 bases. Germline trimming cut 2 bases from V and 10 bases from J; bases unmatched to any gene: 11. Germline V gene data show CDR1 as MNHNS and CDR2 as SASEGT. This CDR3 contains 17 residues. CDR3 in amino acids: CASSEIRGTSGIGEQFF. The CDR3 bases are TGTGCCAGCAGTGAAATAAGAGGGACTAGCGGGATCGGGGAGCAGTTCTTC.

This clonotype has at least ten counts. The library was built for alpha chains, so this beta chain is an off-target read and its size means little. This chain connects TRBV20-1 to TRBJ1-1; no firm D call. V was trimmed by 7 bases and J by 1 base, leaving 16 bases between them. The CDR3 runs to 14 residues. Germline lookup yields CDR1 DFQATT and CDR2 SNEGSKA (reference sequence). The CDR3 protein is CSVRRQDSNTEAFF. Here the CDR3 DNA reads TGCAGTGTTCGGCGGCAGGATTCGAACACTGAAGCTTTCTTT.

In the case of this clonotype: This could be a read error, since a much larger clone is one nucleotide away. This beta chain represents an off-target read in a library built for alpha chains; its size is of limited meaning. The CDR3 DNA follows: TGTGCCAGCAGCCATTCCAGCAATCAGCTCCAGCATTTT. This translates into CASSHSSNQLQHF. The chain has TRBV3-1 and TRBJ1-5; D is unclear. Looked up from germline, CDR1 is LGHDT and CDR2 is YNNKEL (reference sequence). The CDR3 loop spans 13 amino acids.

This clonotype was recorded at least ten times. This beta chain is a stray sequence in a library constructed for alpha chains; its clone size is not meaningful. V is TRBV5-6 and J is TRBJ2-1; perhaps TRBD1 as D (6 bases). The CDR3 spans 15 residues. V shed 3 bases and J shed 2 bases, with 12 bases lying between them. Per the germline V gene, CDR1 is SGHDT and CDR2 is YYEEEE. CDR3 in DNA: TGTGCCAGCAGCTGGGGACAAGGGACCTACAATGAGCAGTTCTTC. This gives the protein CASSWGQGTYNEQFF.

This clonotype was counted many times. This beta chain is an unintended read in a library built for alpha chains; its size means little. This sequence joins TRBV6-1 and TRBJ2-3, with D uncertain. Germline loops: CDR1 MNHNS, CDR2 SASEGT. The CDR3 contains 14 residues. With 7 bases removed from V and 2 bases from J, the gap between germline ends came to 13 bases. The CDR3 sequence: CASTYQDPTDTQYF. The CDR3 DNA follows: TGTGCCAGCACCTACCAGGACCCCACAGATACGCAGTATTTT.

This clonotype appeared many times. With the library built for alpha chains, this beta chain is off target and its frequency is not meaningful. The chain recombines TRBV10-3 with TRBJ1-5, with TRBD1 identical over 8 bases. Germline V gene lookup returns CDR1 ENHRY and CDR2 SYGVKD. CDR3 size: 14 residues. V shed 5 bases and J 7 bases; nucleotides not matched to a gene: 7. CDR3 DNA sequence: TGTGCCATCAGTCCAGACAGGGGCCACCAGCCCCAGCATTTT. Protein product: CAISPDRGHQPQHF.

This clonotype was detected a few times. Found in a library prepared for alpha chains, this beta chain is an off-target read, and its abundance has little meaning. This chain connects TRBV24-1 to TRBJ2-7, with 8 bases matching TRBD2. The germline V gene encodes CDR1 KGHDR and CDR2 SFDVKD. V shed 3 bases and J 9 bases; nucleotides not matched to a gene: 9. The CDR3 runs to 14 residues. Here the CDR3 reads CATSDGKRENRQYF. The CDR3, as DNA: TGTGCCACCAGTGATGGGAAGCGGGAGAACCGGCAGTACTTC.

This clonotype was seen a handful of times. This beta chain is a stray sequence in a library constructed for alpha chains; its clone size is not meaningful. The chain couples TRBV18 to TRBJ1-1, with TRBD1 matching 7 bases. Losses at the gene ends were 3 bases for V and 0 bases for J; bases not matched to a gene: 4. This CDR3 is built from 15 residues. Germline V CDR1 and CDR2: KGHSH, LQKENI. CDR3 coding DNA: TGTGCCAGCTCACCTACAGGGGAGGTGAACACTGAAGCTTTCTTT. Translated: CASSPTGEVNTEAFF.

This clonotype was detected ten times or more. This beta chain slipped into a library made for alpha chains as a stray read, so its size is not meaningful. The chain is built from TRBV29-1 and TRBJ2-1; either TRBD1 or TRBD2 may fit D (7 bases each). This CDR3 comprises 12 residues. CDR1 is SQVTM, CDR2 ANQGSEA, per germline. V was clipped by 7 bases and J by 6 bases, with 13 bases between them. CDR3 in amino acids: CSAQGGANEQFF. CDR3 sequence (DNA): TGCAGCGCCCAGGGGGGGGCCAATGAGCAGTTCTTC.

This clonotype has at least ten counts. This beta chain is off target for a library built for alpha chains, so its abundance means little. The rearrangement joins TRBV11-2 to TRBJ1-1, with TRBD1 as a possible D gene (6 bases). The CDR3 has 17 amino acids. Germline CDR1 and CDR2: SGHAT and FQNNGV. Deletions cut 4 bases from V and 0 bases from J, with 18 bases between. CDR3: CASSWGRDKFMNTEAFF. Here the CDR3 DNA reads TGTGCCAGCAGCTGGGGTCGGGACAAATTCATGAACACTGAAGCTTTCTTT. Together with reference TRBV11-2 and TRBJ1-1, the CDR3 gives the full variable domain: EAGVAQSPRYKIIEKRQSVAFWCNPISGHATLYWYQQILGQGPKLLIQFQNNGVVDDSQLPKDRFSAERLKGVDSTLKIQPAKLEDSAVYLCASSWGRDKFMNTEAFFGQGTRLTVV.

This clonotype was seen at least ten times. This beta chain is an unintended read in a library built for alpha chains; its size means little. This chain joins TRBV20-1 and TRBJ1-1; a weak D match, TRBD1 (6 bases). The CDR3 loop spans 14 amino acids. Deletions cut 3 bases from V and 0 bases from J, with 11 bases between. Germline CDR1 reads DFQATT; CDR2 reads SNEGSKA (reference sequence). In DNA form, the CDR3 reads TGCAGTGCTAGTGTGGGGGCGGTGAACACTGAAGCTTTCTTT. Its translation is CSASVGAVNTEAFF.

This clonotype was observed many times. This beta chain is an unintended read in a library built for alpha chains; its size means little. The chain couples TRBV20-1 to TRBJ2-3; 10 bases match TRBD2. The CDR3 is 16 residues long. Germline CDR1 is DFQATT and CDR2 is SNEGSKA (reference sequence). Trimming removed 3 bases from V and 4 bases from J; junction bases left unmatched: 10. This CDR3 reads CSASAASGGAADTQYF. In nucleotides, the CDR3 is TGCAGTGCTAGTGCAGCGAGCGGGGGGGCTGCAGATACGCAGTATTTT.

Only a few counts were recorded for this clonotype. This beta chain is off target for a library built for alpha chains, so its abundance means little. The genes are TRBV12-3 or TRBV12-4 and TRBJ2-7, with a weak D call TRBD2 (6 bases). The CDR3 contains 14 residues. Trimming removed 1 base at V and 6 bases at J, with 13 bases between. CDR3: CASSLEVMGGEQYF. CDR3 bases: TGTGCCAGCAGTTTAGAAGTTATGGGGGGCGAGCAGTACTTC.

This clonotype is labeled medium-sized (0.01 to 0.1%). This beta chain came through as a stray read in a library set up for alpha chains, and its size says little. The V call is TRBV5-1, the J call TRBJ1-1, with 8 bases fitting TRBD1. The CDR3 length is 14 residues. V gave up 4 bases and J gave up 1 base; unmatched junction bases: 3. CDR1 is SGHRS, CDR2 YFSETQ, per germline. The CDR3 bases are TGCGCCAGCAGCCGTGGGACAGGGAACACTGAAGCTTTCTTT. Its protein is CASSRGTGNTEAFF.

This clonotype was detected many times. As an off-target read in a library built for alpha chains, this beta chain has a frequency of little significance. This chain joins TRBV7-2 and TRBJ2-1; 7 nucleotides match TRBD2. The germline V gene encodes CDR1 SGHTA and CDR2 FQGNSA. The CDR3 contains 12 residues. After removal of 4 bases from V and 7 bases from J, the junction contained 1 base not matched to a gene. Here the CDR3 DNA reads TGTGCCAGCAGCTGGGGGGGGAATGAGCAGTTCTTC. Protein: CASSWGGNEQFF.

This clonotype was counted at least ten times. The library was prepared for alpha chains; this beta chain is a stray read, so its frequency means little. V gene TRBV7-2 combines with J gene TRBJ1-2, with TRBD1 identical over 7 bases. Germline V gene data show CDR1 as SGHTA and CDR2 as FQGNSA. CDR3 size: 14 residues. Trimming removed 5 bases from V and 5 bases from J; junction bases left unmatched: 8. CDR3 bases: TGTGCCAGCAGCCTAACCAGGGGACAGTATGGCTACACCTTC. This translates into CASSLTRGQYGYTF. The complete variable domain, with remaining parts taken from reference TRBV7-2 and TRBJ1-2, reads GAGVSQSPSNKVTEKGKDVELRCDPISGHTALYWYRQSLGQGLEFLIYFQGNSAPDKSGLPSDRFSAERTGGSVSTLTIQRTQQEDSAVYLCASSLTRGQYGYTFGSGTRLTVV.

This clonotype was picked up many times. This beta chain is an off-target read within a library intended for alpha chains, so its frequency means little. This sequence joins TRBV7-2 and TRBJ1-1; no clear D gene. Germline-derived CDR1 and CDR2 are SGHTA and FQGNSA. This CDR3 region has 13 residues. Trimming left V 1 base short and J 5 bases short, with 8 bases between. The CDR3 bases are TGTGCCAGCAGCTTAGGGGAGGGTACTGAAGCTTTCTTT. As protein: CASSLGEGTEAFF. The full variable domain, completed using reference TRBV7-2 and TRBJ1-1, is GAGVSQSPSNKVTEKGKDVELRCDPISGHTALYWYRQSLGQGLEFLIYFQGNSAPDKSGLPSDRFSAERTGGSVSTLTIQRTQQEDSAVYLCASSLGEGTEAFFGQGTRLTVV.

This clonotype was picked up many times. This beta chain represents an off-target read in a library built for alpha chains; its size is of limited meaning. The chain employs TRBV10-3 and TRBJ2-1; TRBD2 is a possible D gene (5 bases). Trimming cost V 4 bases and J 6 bases, with 13 bases left between them. Per the germline V gene, CDR1 is ENHRY and CDR2 is SYGVKD. The CDR3 is 14 amino acids. The CDR3 is CAISVGVGANEQFF. CDR3 in DNA: TGTGCCATCAGTGTCGGGGTCGGAGCCAATGAGCAGTTCTTC.

This clonotype showed up many times. For a library built for alpha chains, this beta chain is a stray read; little rests on its size. This CDR3 is CASSLAYGTYNSPLHF. The CDR3 DNA reads as TGTGCCAGCAGCTTGGCGTATGGGACATATAATTCACCCCTCCACTTT. V is TRBV5-6 and J is TRBJ1-6; tentatively, D is TRBD1 (6 bases). The V and J ends lost 0 bases and 4 bases respectively, with 11 bases between them. Germline-derived CDR1 and CDR2 are SGHDT and YYEEEE. CDR3 length: 16 residues. The full variable domain, rest sourced from reference TRBV5-6 and TRBJ1-6, is DAGVTQSPTHLIKTRGQQVTLRCSPKSGHDTVSWYQQALGQGPQFIFQYYEEEERQRGNFPDRFSGHQFPNYSSELNVNALLLGDSALYLCASSLAYGTYNSPLHFGNGTRLTVT.

This clonotype was counted many times. Since the library was made to target alpha chains, this beta chain is a stray read and its abundance is not meaningful. CDR3: CASSRSTASYYNSPLHF. As DNA, the CDR3 is TGTGCCAGCAGCCGATCGACAGCTTCTTACTATAATTCACCCCTCCACTTT. The chain combines TRBV7-9 with TRBJ1-6, with a tentative D call TRBD1 (5 bases). The CDR3 is 17 residues long. Trimming removed 5 bases at V and 3 bases at J, with 17 bases between. Germline CDR1 SEHNR, CDR2 FQNEAQ (reference sequence).

This clonotype has ten or more counts. The library was built for alpha chains, so this beta chain is an off-target read and its size means little. This chain uses TRBV29-1 with TRBJ2-3; D is possibly TRBD2 (7 bases). This CDR3 is built from 14 residues. V dropped 7 bases and J dropped 1 base, with 15 bases sitting between them. The V gene's germline CDR1 is SQVTM and CDR2 ANQGSEA. CDR3 nucleotide sequence: TGCAGCGCCGGTGGGGAGGGGGGCACAGATACGCAGTATTTT. As protein: CSAGGEGGTDTQYF.

With respect to this clonotype: This beta chain is a stray sequence in a library constructed for alpha chains; its clone size is not meaningful. This chain uses TRBV5-1 with TRBJ2-1; D ambiguous. CDR1 SGHRS and CDR2 YFSETQ come from the germline V gene. The germline V and J ends were trimmed by 2 bases and 10 bases, with 16 bases remaining between them. This CDR3 contains 14 residues. In DNA, the CDR3 is TGCGCCAGCAGCTTCGACGGAGATTATGGAGAGCAGTTCTTC. Protein sequence: CASSFDGDYGEQFF.

This clonotype showed up many times. The library was designed around alpha chains, so this beta chain is a stray read whose abundance carries little weight. This chain links TRBV7-9 with TRBJ1-1; 9 nucleotides align to TRBD1. In germline, CDR1 is SEHNR, CDR2 FQNEAQ (reference sequence). Germline trimming cut 4 bases from V and 4 bases from J; bases unmatched to any gene: 4. The CDR3 is 14 amino acids. The CDR3 DNA reads TGTGCCAGCAGCTCACAGGGGGCGGGCACTGAAGCTTTCTTT. Protein sequence: CASSSQGAGTEAFF.

This clonotype appeared a few times. The library was built for alpha chains, so this beta chain is an off-target read and its size means little. The V gene is TRBV5-4, the J gene TRBJ2-1, with TRBD2 identical over 7 bases. The V segment lost 4 bases and the J segment 8 bases; nucleotides outside the gene matches: 15. Germline V gene data show CDR1 as SGHNT and CDR2 as YYREEE (reference sequence). The CDR3 has 16 residues. CDR3 nucleotides: TGTGCCAGCAGCCCCAATCTCGGGGGGTTTGGAGATGAGCAGTTCTTC. It codes for CASSPNLGGFGDEQFF.

This clonotype is termed large. As an off-target read in a library built for alpha chains, this beta chain has a frequency of little significance. The chain couples TRBV20-1 to TRBJ1-1; D is unclear. CDR1 and CDR2 from the germline V gene are DFQATT and SNEGSKA (reference sequence). Deletions cut 2 bases from V and 0 bases from J, with 16 bases between. The CDR3 has 16 residues. CDR3 nucleotide sequence: TGCAGTGCTAGAACAACCGCGGGTTTCATGAACACTGAAGCTTTCTTT. Amino acid sequence: CSARTTAGFMNTEAFF.

This clonotype was counted at least ten times. This beta chain is an off-target read within a library intended for alpha chains, so its frequency means little. This sequence joins TRBV10-3 and TRBJ2-5; TRBD2 matches at 8 bases. The V segment lost 4 bases and the J segment 2 bases; nucleotides outside the gene matches: 12. Per the germline V gene, CDR1 is ENHRY and CDR2 is SYGVKD. The CDR3 runs to 17 residues. CDR3 sequence: CAISAGSGRYWQETQYF. The DNA for the CDR3 is TGTGCCATCAGTGCGGGAAGCGGGAGATATTGGCAAGAGACCCAGTACTTC.

This clonotype was seen at least ten times. This beta chain is a stray sequence in a library constructed for alpha chains; its clone size is not meaningful. The chain recombines TRBV20-1 with TRBJ1-2, with unresolved D. The CDR3 length is 12 residues. The V end lost 3 bases, the J end lost 1 base, and 6 bases lay between the germline ends. The V gene's germline CDR1 is DFQATT and CDR2 SNEGSKA (reference sequence). CDR3 sequence: CSARPNNYGYTF. In DNA, the CDR3 is TGCAGTGCTAGGCCTAATAACTATGGCTACACCTTC.

This clonotype was seen more than once but under ten times. This beta chain turned up in a library designed for alpha chains; as an off-target read, its abundance says little. The rearrangement uses TRBV25-1 and TRBJ1-6; D gene ambiguous. With 0 bases removed from V and 9 bases from J, the gap between germline ends came to 6 bases. From germline, CDR1 is MGHDK and CDR2 SYGVNS. The CDR3 has 13 amino acids. CDR3 sequence reads: CASSEYRGSPLHF. CDR3 DNA: TGTGCCAGCAGTGAATATAGAGGTTCACCCCTCCACTTT.

Note on this clonotype: A library made for alpha chains picked up this beta chain off target, so its size means little. V usage is TRBV5-1 and J usage is TRBJ1-5; weak D call: TRBD1 (5 bases). CDR1 and CDR2 from the germline V gene are SGHRS and YFSETQ. The CDR3 is 13 amino acids. V dropped 4 bases and J dropped 4 bases, with 9 bases sitting between them. This CDR3 is CASSTGPNQPQHF. CDR3 coding DNA: TGCGCCAGCAGCACAGGACCGAATCAGCCCCAGCATTTT.

This clonotype was observed at least ten times. Little can be read into the size of this beta chain, an off-target read in a library designed for alpha chains. The genes are TRBV5-1 and TRBJ2-1; the D gene is possibly TRBD2 (6 bases). The CDR3 spans 17 residues. Trimming took 4 bases from V and 6 from J, leaving 23 bases between them. CDR1 and CDR2 from the germline V gene are SGHRS and YFSETQ. The CDR3 loop reads CASSHPPGLSSPNEQFF. In DNA form, the CDR3 reads TGCGCCAGCAGCCACCCACCAGGACTAAGCTCCCCCAATGAGCAGTTCTTC.

This clonotype has a count of ten or more. This beta chain is a stray sequence in a library constructed for alpha chains; its clone size is not meaningful. This chain connects TRBV7-8 to TRBJ1-1, with D uncertain. CDR3 length: 13 amino acids. V gave up 10 bases and J gave up 2 bases, with 14 bases separating them. From germline, CDR1 is SGHVS and CDR2 FQNEAQ. DNA of the CDR3: TGTGCCACCGAATCGTACTCCAACACTGAAGCTTTCTTT. As protein: CATESYSNTEAFF.